Listed below are T cell receptor beta chains from one sample, sequenced in a study of T cells after yellow fever vaccination. Each CDR3 protein gets one entry after TCRdb re-called the 5' RACE reads with MiXCR. The repertoire holds 500,000 to 650,000 distinct CDR3 sequences, with around 17% as singletons. The sequencing used PBMCs, collected 5 to 6 days after the first yellow fever vaccination. These receptors were obtained from a man between 18 and 29 years old who received the YFV17D yellow fever vaccine. CDR3s include the opening cysteine and the closing phenylalanine or tryptophan. D genes are given only for firm matches. Where a row states a size, it is once, few, many or the class of an expanded clone; other rows omit it.

TRBV5-1	TRBD2	NA	TRBJ2-2	CASSGLVPQRELFF	TGCGCCAGCAGCGGACTAGTTCCCCAGCGGGAGCTGTTTTTT
TRBV6-1	NA	few	TRBJ2-7	CAANDRALSYEQYF	TGTGCCGCAAACGATCGGGCCCTCTCCTACGAGCAGTACTTC
TRBV5-1	TRBD1	few	TRBJ1-2	CASTDLDRGVRLDGYTF	TGCGCCAGCACCGACCTCGACAGGGGCGTCCGTCTGGATGGCTACACCTTC
TRBV29-1	NA	few	TRBJ1-6	CSGRGDGSPLHF	TGCAGCGGAAGGGGAGATGGTTCACCCCTCCACTTT
TRBV5-1	NA	NA	TRBJ2-7	CASSPQDRDYEQYF	TGCGCCAGCAGCCCACAGGACAGAGACTACGAGCAGTACTTC
TRBV5-4	NA	NA	TRBJ2-3	CASSLVLGSDTQYF	TGTGCCAGCAGCTTAGTACTCGGGTCAGATACGCAGTATTTT
TRBV5-1	NA	few	TRBJ2-3	CASGGLSPDTQYF	TGCGCCAGCGGGGGGCTATCCCCAGATACGCAGTATTTT
TRBV30	TRBD1	NA	TRBJ2-3	CAWTTGARTDTQYF	TGTGCCTGGACGACAGGGGCCCGCACAGATACGCAGTATTTT
TRBV20-1	NA	few	TRBJ2-7	CSASKGSGSYEQYF	TGCAGTGCTAGTAAGGGCAGTGGCTCCTACGAGCAGTACTTC
TRBV15	TRBD2	NA	TRBJ2-4	CATSSGTRGNIQYF	TGTGCCACCAGCTCCGGGACTAGAGGAAACATTCAGTACTTC
TRBV24-1	NA	few	TRBJ2-1	CATSDLAGRGLYNEQFF	TGTGCCACCAGTGATTTGGCGGGTAGGGGTTTATACAATGAGCAGTTCTTC
TRBV9	TRBD2	NA	TRBJ2-6	CASSVTGGSGANVLTF	TGTGCCAGCAGCGTAACCGGGGGGTCCGGGGCCAACGTCCTGACTTTC
TRBV29-1	TRBD1	few	TRBJ1-2	CSTDREGTSGYGYTF	TGCAGCACCGACAGGGAAGGAACGTCAGGCTATGGCTACACCTTC
TRBV10-3	NA	NA	TRBJ1-6	CAISESRLSSYNSPLHF	TGTGCCATCAGTGAGTCGCGGCTAAGCTCCTATAATTCACCCCTCCACTTT
TRBV20-1	NA	few	TRBJ2-5	CSARNQETQYF	TGCAGTGCTAGGAACCAAGAGACCCAGTACTTC
TRBV5-1	NA	NA	TRBJ2-1	CASSPQGPGSYNEQFF	TGCGCCAGCAGCCCCCAGGGTCCCGGCTCCTACAATGAGCAGTTCTTC
TRBV5-1	NA	many	TRBJ2-2	CASIQGGRGTGELFF	TGCGCCAGCATTCAGGGAGGCCGGGGCACCGGGGAGCTGTTTTTT
TRBV7-2	NA	few	TRBJ1-1	CASSLSDSNTEAFF	TGTGCCAGCAGCCTCTCTGACAGCAACACTGAAGCTTTCTTT
TRBV20-1	NA	few	TRBJ1-2	CSASGRNYGYTF	TGCAGTGCTAGTGGCAGGAACTATGGCTACACCTTC
TRBV20-1	TRBD2	few	TRBJ2-2	CSAKAGGRYTGELFF	TGCAGTGCTAAAGCGGGGGGCCGGTACACCGGGGAGCTGTTTTTT
TRBV11-1	TRBD2	few	TRBJ2-1	CASSLRLAGSYNEQFF	TGTGCCAGCAGCTTAAGGCTAGCGGGCTCCTACAATGAGCAGTTCTTC
TRBV11-1	TRBD2	NA	TRBJ2-6	CASSRLAAVLSGANVLTF	TGTGCCAGCAGCAGGCTAGCGGCGGTTCTCTCTGGGGCCAACGTCCTGACTTTC
TRBV6-1	TRBD1	NA	TRBJ1-4	CASSLRTPGQGNEKLFF	TGTGCCAGCAGCCTCCGAACGCCGGGACAGGGTAATGAAAAACTGTTTTTT
TRBV5-1	NA	NA	TRBJ2-1	CASSFGEGNEQFF	TGCGCCAGCAGCTTCGGGGAAGGCAATGAGCAGTTCTTC